This T cell receptor beta chain was captured in a study of T cell repertoires in cytomegalovirus infection (dated by TCRdb to the late 2010s). About the investigation overall: The HLA type of each donor mattered for the analysis, because public TCR beta signatures pointed to carriage of CMV infection along with the matching HLA type.

Sequencing instrument: Illumina HiSeq 1500. The public reads were reprocessed in TCRdb via fastp at Q25 and MiXCR, keeping in-frame beta chains. Rows with one shared CDR3 protein collapse into an entry with the most common genes and DNA. The sample includes around 740,000 distinct CDR3 sequences, with approximately 40% observed a single time. The ten largest clones capture roughly 2.9% of the sample. The CDR3 covers 14 residues, taking in both the cysteine and the phenylalanine. Only the CDR3 portion is preserved as DNA: 42 bases, with reading frame beginning at the first base. The junction carries 14 bases between V and J, which are trimmed by 5 bases and 4 bases respectively. Taken from the germline V gene (reference sequence), the CDR1 and CDR2 loops are LNHDA and SQIVND. Regarding this clonotype: The antigen it recognizes is unknown. The input lacks base qualities; no much larger clone sits a single base away.

What the study reported, not specific to this receptor: In both this cohort and an independent approximately 370-donor cohort, the cumulative frequency of public TCR beta family members distinguished carriers of CMV infection plus the relevant HLA type. In the ex vivo response, HLA-C-restricted CMV-specific TCR beta clonotypes were dominant, and in two of eight donors the single most frequent clonotype came from this HLA-C-restricted group.

The TCR sequence derives from a human donor in good health (CMV status not recorded). Some clones in this sample may be carry-over from other donors' samples. The chain uses TRBV19 and TRBJ1-2, with no confident D gene call. The sample was PBMCs. The CDR3 reads as follows: CASSPLGPSYGYTF. The nucleotides read TGTGCCAGTAGTCCGTTAGGACCGTCCTATGGCTACACCTTC.